This T cell receptor (beta chain) was identified during a study of siplizumab effects on memory and regulatory T cells. Findings and caveats of the study: Naive or memory phenotype assignment was not possible for roughly 80-97% of proliferating CD4+ or CD8+ clones.

V dropped 6 bases and J dropped 4; count of bases not matched to a gene: 3. The germline gives CDR1 SGHTA, CDR2 FQGTGA. The CDR3 loop spans 14 amino acids. In its sample, this clone was seen once. Its matching antigen is unknown. The protocol was immunoSEQ multiplex PCR, while the TCRdb copy is restricted to in-frame clones and leaves out a portion. The sample shows some 100,000 clones, about 90% of them seen only once. The receptor was isolated from a human donor in good health. This chain joins TRBV7-3 and TRBJ2-2, with 9 bases matching TRBD2. Sequences were obtained from Tregs sorted from blood. The DNA of the CDR3 is TGTGCCAGCAGTCTACTAGCGGGCACCGGGGAGCTGTTTTTT. The encoded protein is CASSLLAGTGELFF. The full variable domain, in which reference TRBV7-3 and TRBJ2-2 provide the parts outside the CDR3, is GAGVSQTPSNKVTEKGKYVELRCDPISGHTALYWYRQSLGQGPEFLIYFQGTGAADDSGLPNDRFFAVRPEGSVSTLKIQRTERGDSAVYLCASSLLAGTGELFFGEGSRLTVL.